This T cell receptor (beta chain) derives from a study of blood T cell repertoires in COVID-19. Background on the study: Acute-phase and convalescent COVID-19 samples originated in the United States, Italy and Spain. The analysed material was cDNA or gDNA that came from T cells, B-cell-depleted T cells, or PBMCs.

The CDR3 has 16 residues. V shed 6 bases, J shed 0 bases, and the junction held 10 bases outside the gene matches. The germline V gene has CDR1 MNHEY and CDR2 SMNVEV (reference sequence). In the authors' workflow: How many nucleated cells were present was estimated from reference gene primer amplification. Here immunoSEQ multiplex PCR was the method, and the copy in TCRdb shows in-frame clones only, minus some. That table furnishes V, J and clone size, whereas the DNA furnished D and trimming. The profile shows about 86,000 clones, around 85% of them singletons. The source material was peripheral blood. The gene calls are TRBV27 and TRBJ2-7; TRBD1 matches 8 bases. The source is a man in his fifties with acute or convalescent COVID-19. DNA for the CDR3: TGTGCCAGCAGCCGAGGACAGGGTCTAAGCTCCTACGAGCAGTACTTC. This codes for CASSRGQGLSSYEQYF.